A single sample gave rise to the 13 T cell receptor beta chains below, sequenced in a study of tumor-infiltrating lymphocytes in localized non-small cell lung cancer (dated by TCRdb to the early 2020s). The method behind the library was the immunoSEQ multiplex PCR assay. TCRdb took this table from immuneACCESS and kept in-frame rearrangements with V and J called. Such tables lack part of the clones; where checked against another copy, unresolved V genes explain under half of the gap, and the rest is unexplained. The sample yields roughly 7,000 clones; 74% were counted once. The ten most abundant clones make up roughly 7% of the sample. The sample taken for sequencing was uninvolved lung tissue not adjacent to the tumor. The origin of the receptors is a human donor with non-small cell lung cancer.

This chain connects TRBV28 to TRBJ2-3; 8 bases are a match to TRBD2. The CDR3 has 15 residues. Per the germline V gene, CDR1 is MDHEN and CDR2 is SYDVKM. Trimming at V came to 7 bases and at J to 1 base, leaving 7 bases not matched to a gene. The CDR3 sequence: CASMTGGVGTDTQYF. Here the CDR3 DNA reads TGTGCCAGCATGACGGGGGGGGTGGGCACAGATACGCAGTATTTT.

The chain's CDR3 is CATSRDLETQYF. Here the CDR3 DNA reads TGTGCCACCAGCAGAGATCTGGAGACCCAGTACTTC. The V gene is TRBV15, the J gene TRBJ2-5; unclear D gene. The germline gives CDR1 LNHNV, CDR2 YYDKDF (reference sequence). Trimming cost V 0 bases and J 5 bases, with 4 bases left between them. CDR3 length: 12 residues.

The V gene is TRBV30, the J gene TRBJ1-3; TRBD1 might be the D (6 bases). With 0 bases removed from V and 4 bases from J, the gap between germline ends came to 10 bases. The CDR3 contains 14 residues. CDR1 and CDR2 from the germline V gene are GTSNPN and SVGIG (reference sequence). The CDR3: CAWSVLGGGNTIYF. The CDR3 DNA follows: TGTGCCTGGAGTGTACTAGGGGGGGGAAACACCATATATTTT.

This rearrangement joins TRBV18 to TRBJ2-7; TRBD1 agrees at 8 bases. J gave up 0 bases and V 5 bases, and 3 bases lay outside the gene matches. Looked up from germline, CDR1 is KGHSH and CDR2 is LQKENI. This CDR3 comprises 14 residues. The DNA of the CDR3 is TGTGCCAGCTCAATTACAGGGGGCTCCTACGAGCAGTACTTC. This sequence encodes CASSITGGSYEQYF. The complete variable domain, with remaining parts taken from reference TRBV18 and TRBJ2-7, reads NAGVMQNPRHLVRRRGQEARLRCSPMKGHSHVYWYRQLPEEGLKFMVYLQKENIIDESGMPKERFSAEFPKEGPSILRIQQVVRGDSAAYFCASSITGGSYEQYFGPGTRLTVT.

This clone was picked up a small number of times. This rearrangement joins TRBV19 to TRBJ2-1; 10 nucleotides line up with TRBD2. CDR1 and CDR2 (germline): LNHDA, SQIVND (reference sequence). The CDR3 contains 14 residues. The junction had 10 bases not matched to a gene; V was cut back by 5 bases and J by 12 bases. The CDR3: CASSPGLAARGQFF. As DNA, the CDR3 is TGTGCCAGTAGTCCTGGACTAGCGGCCAGGGGGCAGTTCTTC.

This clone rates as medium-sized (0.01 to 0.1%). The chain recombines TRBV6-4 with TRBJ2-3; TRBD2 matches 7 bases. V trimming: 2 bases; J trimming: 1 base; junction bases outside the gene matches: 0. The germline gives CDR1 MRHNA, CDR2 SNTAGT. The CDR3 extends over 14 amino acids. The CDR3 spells CASSDAGGTDTQYF. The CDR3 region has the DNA TGTGCCAGCAGTGACGCGGGGGGCACAGATACGCAGTATTTT.

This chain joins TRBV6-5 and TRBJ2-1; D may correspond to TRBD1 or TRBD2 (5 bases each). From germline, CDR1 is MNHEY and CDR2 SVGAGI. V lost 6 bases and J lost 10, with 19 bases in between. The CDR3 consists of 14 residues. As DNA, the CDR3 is TGTGCCAGCAGCCCCGGGACCCTATTGGAGGAGCAGTTCTTC. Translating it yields CASSPGTLLEEQFF.

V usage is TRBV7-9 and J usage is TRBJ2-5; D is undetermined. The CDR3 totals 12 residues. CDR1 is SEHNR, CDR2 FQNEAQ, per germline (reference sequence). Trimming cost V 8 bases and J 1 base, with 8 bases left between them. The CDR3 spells CASSFSQETQYF. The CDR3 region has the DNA TGTGCCAGCTCCTTCAGCCAAGAGACCCAGTACTTC.

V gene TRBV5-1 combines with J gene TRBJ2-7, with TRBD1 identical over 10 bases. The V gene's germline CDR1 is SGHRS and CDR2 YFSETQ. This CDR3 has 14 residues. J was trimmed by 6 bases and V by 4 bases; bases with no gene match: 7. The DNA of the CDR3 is TGCGCCAGCAGCGCAACCGGGACAGGGGCCGAGCAGTACTTC. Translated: CASSATGTGAEQYF.

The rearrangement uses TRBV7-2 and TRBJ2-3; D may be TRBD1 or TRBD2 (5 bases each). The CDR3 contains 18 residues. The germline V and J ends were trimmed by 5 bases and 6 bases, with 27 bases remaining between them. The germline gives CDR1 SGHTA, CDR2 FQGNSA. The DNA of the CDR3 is TGTGCCAGCAGCCTGAACCGGGGCGGCCGGGCGGCCGCGGATACGCAGTATTTT. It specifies CASSLNRGGRAAADTQYF.

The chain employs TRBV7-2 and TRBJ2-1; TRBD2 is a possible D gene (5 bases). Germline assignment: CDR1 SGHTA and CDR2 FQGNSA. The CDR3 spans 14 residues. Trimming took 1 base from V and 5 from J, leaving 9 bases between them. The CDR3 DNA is TGTGCCAGCAGCTTAGGGACTCCGAACAATGAGCAGTTCTTC. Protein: CASSLGTPNNEQFF.

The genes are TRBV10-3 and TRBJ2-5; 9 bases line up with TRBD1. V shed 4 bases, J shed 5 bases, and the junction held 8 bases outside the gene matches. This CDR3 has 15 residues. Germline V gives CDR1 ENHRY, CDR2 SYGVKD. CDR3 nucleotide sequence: TGTGCCATCAGTGCCCCGGGACAGGGCTTGGAGACCCAGTACTTC. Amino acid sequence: CAISAPGQGLETQYF.

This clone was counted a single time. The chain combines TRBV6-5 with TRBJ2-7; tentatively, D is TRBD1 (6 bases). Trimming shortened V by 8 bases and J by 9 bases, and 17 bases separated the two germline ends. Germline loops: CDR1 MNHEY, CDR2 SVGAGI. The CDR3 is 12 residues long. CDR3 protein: CASGTPDRRQYF. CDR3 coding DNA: TGTGCCAGCGGAACGCCCGACAGGCGGCAGTACTTC.